This entry concerns a single T cell receptor beta chain. This may be a read error: a much more frequent sequence differs by one nucleotide. The CDR3 is 14 residues long. Germline CDR1 is MGHRA and CDR2 is YSYEKL. V lost 4 bases to trimming and J lost 9 bases; unmatched junction nucleotides: 6. The source of the sample is a study of shared clonotypes between healthy human individuals. The authors sequenced unsorted PBMC DNA on ten immunoSEQ deep assay plates. Repertoires were generated with immunoSEQ multiplex PCR, while TCRdb's copy carries only in-frame clones and drops some. This sample carries approximately 470,000 clones, around 73% of them seen once, and the ten largest clones take around 13%.

The sequence derives from a woman between 35 and 50 years old in good health. Some clones in this sample may be carry-over from other donors' samples. The sequencing input was PBMCs. The chain joins TRBV4-1 to TRBJ2-1; 10 bases are shared with TRBD2. The CDR3 reads CASSRGLAESEQFF. The DNA for the CDR3 is TGCGCCAGCAGCCGAGGACTAGCGGAGTCTGAGCAGTTCTTC.